Below, 18 T cell receptor beta chains from the same sample are listed, as sequenced in a study of T cell repertoires in cytomegalovirus infection. TCRdb passed the reads through MiXCR, listing each CDR3 protein once. The table records 500,000 or so distinct CDR3 sequences, 16% of them present only once. The specimen sequenced was CD8+ T cells from PBMCs. The source is a human donor in good health (CMV status not recorded). Some clones in this sample may be carry-over from other donors' samples.

This sequence joins TRBV27 and TRBJ2-1; no reliable D call. Between the trimmed V and J ends, which lost 5 bases and 7 bases, there was a span of 15 bases. This CDR3 is 14 amino acids long. CDR1 and CDR2 from the germline V gene are MNHEY and SMNVEV (reference sequence). Here the CDR3 DNA reads TGTGCCAGCAGTCCCACCTCAAGCAGGAATGAGCAGTTCTTC. As protein: CASSPTSSRNEQFF.

This clonotype occurred many times. The chain is built from TRBV2 and TRBJ1-4; 9 nucleotides match TRBD1. CDR3 size: 15 residues. V was clipped by 6 bases and J by 8 bases; unmatched bases: 10. The germline CDR1 and CDR2 sequences are SNHLY and FYNNEI. CDR3 region: CASRPGTGLEEKLFF. As DNA, the CDR3 is TGTGCCAGCAGGCCCGGGACAGGGTTGGAGGAAAAACTGTTTTTT. Complete variable domain (other parts from reference TRBV2 and TRBJ1-4): EPEVTQTPSHQVTQMGQEVILRCVPISNHLYFYWYRQILGQKVEFLVSFYNNEISEKSEIFDDQFSVERPDGSNFTLKIRSTKLEDSAMYFCASRPGTGLEEKLFFGSGTQLSVL.

The rearrangement links TRBV6-4 to TRBJ2-1, with TRBD2 matching over 7 bases. Trimming took 5 bases from V and 8 from J; bases not matched to a gene: 12. This CDR3 region has 15 residues. Looked up from germline, CDR1 is MRHNA and CDR2 is SNTAGT. CDR3 amino acids: CASSKLAVGMDEQFF. CDR3 coding DNA: TGTGCCAGCAGTAAGCTAGCGGTCGGTATGGATGAGCAGTTCTTC.

The genes are TRBV2 and TRBJ1-6; TRBD1 agrees at 12 bases. The V gene end was trimmed by 4 bases and the J gene end by 11 bases; junction bases not matched to a gene: 3. Per germline, CDR1 SNHLY and CDR2 FYNNEI. The CDR3 totals 14 residues. Here the CDR3 reads CASSVGQGATPLHF. In DNA form, the CDR3 reads TGTGCCAGCAGTGTGGGACAGGGGGCGACACCCCTCCACTTT.

This clonotype was counted once. This may arise from a read error, as a much more abundant clone is one base away. V usage is TRBV7-9 and J usage is TRBJ2-1; no clear D. Germline V CDR1 and CDR2: SEHNR, FQNEAQ (reference sequence). V lost 7 bases and J 5 bases, leaving 3 bases between the germline ends. The CDR3 consists of 10 residues. DNA of the CDR3: TGTGCCAGCACCGACAATGAGCAGTTCTTC. Translated: CASTDNEQFF.

At least ten counts were recorded for this clonotype. The chain employs TRBV7-9 and TRBJ2-2; TRBD1 matches at 8 bases. The CDR3 contains 14 residues. V was pared by 5 bases and J by 5 bases, with 4 bases of the junction left unmatched. Germline values: CDR1 SEHNR, CDR2 FQNEAQ (reference sequence). CDR3 sequence: CASSRTGRTGELFF. CDR3 bases: TGTGCCAGCAGCAGGACAGGGAGGACCGGGGAGCTGTTTTTT. The full variable domain, its missing parts supplied by reference TRBV7-9 and TRBJ2-2, is DTGVSQNPRHKITKRGQNVTFRCDPISEHNRLYWYRQTLGQGPEFLTYFQNEAQLEKSRLLSDRFSAERPKGSFSTLEIQRTEQGDSAMYLCASSRTGRTGELFFGEGSRLTVL.

Remarks on this clonotype: This sequence may be a read error, since a much larger clone differs from it by one base. The missing conserved phenylalanine or tryptophan at the end of this CDR3 makes a read error likely. The gene calls are TRBV7-4 and TRBJ2-7; TRBD1 matches at 8 bases. The germline CDR1 and CDR2 sequences are SGHVT and SQSDAQ. V shed 5 bases and J 2 bases; nucleotides not matched to a gene: 8. CDR3 length equals 15 residues. In DNA form, the CDR3 reads TGTGCCAGCAGCCGAGGTGGACAGGGAGCCTACGAGCAGTACTTA. This sequence encodes CASSRGGQGAYEQYL.

Only a few counts were recorded for this clonotype. The chain joins TRBV6-1 to TRBJ1-2; 9 bases map to TRBD1. J gave up 6 bases and V 6 bases, and 8 bases lay outside the gene matches. The CDR3 has 14 amino acids. CDR1 is MNHNS, CDR2 SASEGT, per germline. The CDR3: CASSEPTGGHGYTF. In DNA form, the CDR3 reads TGTGCCAGCAGCGAGCCGACAGGGGGTCATGGCTACACCTTC.

This chain connects TRBV15 to TRBJ2-7, with a possible D match to TRBD2 (6 bases). Germline V gene sequence: CDR1 LNHNV, CDR2 YYDKDF (reference sequence). This CDR3 is 12 amino acids long. V gave up 7 bases and J gave up 6 bases, with 13 bases separating them. The CDR3 loop is CATTLDGSEQYF. The CDR3 DNA reads TGTGCCACCACCTTGGACGGGAGCGAGCAGTACTTC. The entire variable domain, with the rest obtained from reference TRBV15 and TRBJ2-7, is as follows: DAMVIQNPRYQVTQFGKPVTLSCSQTLNHNVMYWYQQKSSQAPKLLFHYYDKDFNNEADTPDNFQSRRPNTSFCFLDIRSPGLGDTAMYLCATTLDGSEQYFGPGTRLTVT.

The table lists this clonotype with many counts. V and J are TRBV14 and TRBJ2-3; TRBD2 agrees at 10 bases. The CDR3 contains 16 residues. Trimming cost V 4 bases and J 0 bases; bases outside gene matches: 4. Germline CDR1 reads SGHDN; CDR2 reads FVKESK. The CDR3 loop is CASSPSTSGSTDTQYF. The CDR3 region has the DNA TGTGCCAGCAGCCCCTCGACTAGCGGGAGCACAGATACGCAGTATTTT.

Many counts were recorded for this clonotype. The rearrangement uses TRBV19 and TRBJ1-1; D is possibly TRBD1 (6 bases). CDR3 length: 15 residues. Germline V gene data show CDR1 as LNHDA and CDR2 as SQIVND (reference sequence). Trimming shortened V by 3 bases and J by 0 bases, and 11 bases separated the two germline ends. This CDR3 reads CASSMLAGVNTEAFF. CDR3 DNA: TGTGCCAGTAGTATGTTGGCAGGGGTGAACACTGAAGCTTTCTTT.

This clonotype was found many times. V usage is TRBV11-2 and J usage is TRBJ2-1; 8 nucleotides match TRBD2. The germline V gene has CDR1 SGHAT and CDR2 FQNNGV. V gave up 1 base and J gave up 8 bases; unmatched junction bases: 13. The length of the CDR3 is 17 residues. The CDR3: CASSLGPNVGGAYEQFF. For the CDR3, the DNA is TGTGCCAGCAGCTTAGGTCCCAATGTCGGGGGGGCATATGAGCAGTTCTTC.

This clonotype turned up a few times. V usage is TRBV27 and J usage is TRBJ1-5; D remains ambiguous. CDR1 is MNHEY, CDR2 SMNVEV, per germline (reference sequence). Trimming pared 4 bases from V and 5 bases from J, leaving 9 bases between. The CDR3 extends over 13 amino acids. The CDR3 spells CASSSGWYQPQHF. Written as DNA, the CDR3 is TGTGCCAGCAGTTCGGGTTGGTATCAGCCCCAGCATTTT.

In this sample, this clonotype turned up a few times. This chain links TRBV20-1 with TRBJ2-1; no clear D gene. CDR3 length: 15 amino acids. V was shortened by 4 bases and J by 7 bases, with 20 bases between the two germline ends. Per germline, CDR1 DFQATT and CDR2 SNEGSKA (reference sequence). The chain's CDR3 is CSAIHRGVAKNEQFF. CDR3 sequence (DNA): TGCAGTGCTATTCACAGAGGTGTAGCAAAAAATGAGCAGTTCTTC.

Many counts were recorded for this clonotype. V is TRBV25-1 and J is TRBJ2-5, with TRBD2 matching over 13 bases. With V trimmed by 1 base and J by 5 bases, 7 bases remained unmatched. Germline V gene lookup returns CDR1 MGHDK and CDR2 SYGVNS. The CDR3 length is 17 residues. The CDR3 DNA follows: TGTGCCAGCAGTGAATCCCGACTAGCGGGGGGCCGGGAGACCCAGTACTTC. Amino acid sequence: CASSESRLAGGRETQYF.

This sequence joins TRBV6-4 and TRBJ1-4; maybe TRBD1 (6 bases). With 7 bases removed from V and 1 base from J, the gap between germline ends came to 13 bases. CDR3 length: 15 amino acids. Germline values: CDR1 MRHNA, CDR2 SNTAGT. CDR3 in amino acids: CASNQDRRTNEKLFF. The DNA of the CDR3 is TGTGCCAGCAATCAAGACAGGAGAACTAATGAAAAACTGTTTTTT.

V is TRBV4-2 and J is TRBJ1-5, with TRBD1 matching 7 bases. Trimming at V came to 4 bases and at J to 0 bases, leaving 6 bases not matched to a gene. Germline V gene sequence: CDR1 LGHNA, CDR2 YNFKEQ. The CDR3 runs to 16 residues. The CDR3 DNA follows: TGTGCCAGCAGCCTCTACAGGGGCCTTAGCAATCAGCCCCAGCATTTT. The encoded protein is CASSLYRGLSNQPQHF.

Note on this clonotype: Given a much more abundant clone one base away, this may be a read error. In this CDR3 the conserved last residue, phenylalanine or tryptophan, is missing, so a read error is likely. The chain joins TRBV6-6 to TRBJ2-1, with D perhaps TRBD1 (6 bases). This CDR3 is 17 amino acids long. Trimming shortened V by 0 bases and J by 0 bases, and 12 bases separated the two germline ends. Germline V gene lookup returns CDR1 MNHNY and CDR2 SVGAGI (reference sequence). CDR3 bases: TGTGCCAGCAGTTACTCGACAGGTTCGAGCTCCTACAATGAGCAGTTCTTA. Encoded protein: CASSYSTGSSSYNEQFL.